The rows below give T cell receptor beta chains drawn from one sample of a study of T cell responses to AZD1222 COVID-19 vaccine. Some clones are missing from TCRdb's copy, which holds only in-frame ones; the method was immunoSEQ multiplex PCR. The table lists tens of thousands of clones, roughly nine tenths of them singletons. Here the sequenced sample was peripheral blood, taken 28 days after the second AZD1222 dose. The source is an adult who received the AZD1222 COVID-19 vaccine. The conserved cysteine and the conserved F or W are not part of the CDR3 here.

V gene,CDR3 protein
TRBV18,ASSPPSGQGTEAF
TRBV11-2,ASSLNLLAGNEQF
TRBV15,ATSREGREGSPLH
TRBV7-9,ASSLGWNEQF
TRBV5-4,ASSLRGRTQETQY
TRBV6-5,ASRRDRGRNTEAF
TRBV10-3,AISDPDPSNQPQH
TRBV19,ASSIERGLVEKLF
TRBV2,ASRTQGAHGETQY
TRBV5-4,ASGGRDRGLNEQF
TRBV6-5,ASSATGTTNYGYT
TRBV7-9,ASSQGQRGHEQY
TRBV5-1,ASSKDRYTEAF
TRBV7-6,ASSRDRQETQY
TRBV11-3,ASSFTHTDTQY
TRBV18,ASSTTEVNSPLH
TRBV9,ASSIGRYDYT
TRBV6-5,ASRTGSYEQY
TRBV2,ASSVDRGRTEAF
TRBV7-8,ASSPAGSRSSYNEQF
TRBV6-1,ASSGGQWISNYGYT
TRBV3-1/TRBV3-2,ASSPGTGLGTEAF
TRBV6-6,ASRNGQGAYTEAF
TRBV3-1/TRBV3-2,ASSQGSDSQPQH
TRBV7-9,ASSLEGPSGGYT
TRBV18,ASSPRGTVSNQPQH
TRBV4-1,ASSLDRGSQETQY
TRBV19,ASSIGTGGA
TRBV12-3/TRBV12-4,ASSRDRDTEAF
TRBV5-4,ASSSTSGRMAEKLF
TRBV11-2,ASSLRSSGNTIY
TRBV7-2,ASSAARARGSPLH
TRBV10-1,ASSDYRDPRYGYT
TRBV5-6,ASSWGQGSRGEQY
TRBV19,ASKAGQVAGELF